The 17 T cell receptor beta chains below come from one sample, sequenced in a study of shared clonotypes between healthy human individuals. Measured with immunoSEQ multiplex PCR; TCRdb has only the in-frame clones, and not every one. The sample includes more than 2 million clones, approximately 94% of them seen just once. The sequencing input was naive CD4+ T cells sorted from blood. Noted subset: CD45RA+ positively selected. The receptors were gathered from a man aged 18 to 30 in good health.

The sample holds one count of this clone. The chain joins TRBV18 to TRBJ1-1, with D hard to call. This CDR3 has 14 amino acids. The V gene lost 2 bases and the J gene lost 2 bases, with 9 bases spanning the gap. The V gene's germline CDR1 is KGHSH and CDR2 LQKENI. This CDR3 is CASSPNRDNTEAFF. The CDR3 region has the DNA TGTGCCAGCTCACCAAACAGAGACAACACTGAAGCTTTCTTT.

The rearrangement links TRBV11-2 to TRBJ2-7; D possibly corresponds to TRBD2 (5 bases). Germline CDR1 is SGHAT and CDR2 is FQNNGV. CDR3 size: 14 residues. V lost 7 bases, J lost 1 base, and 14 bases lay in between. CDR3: CASTRGGGSYEQYF. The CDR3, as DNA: TGTGCCAGCACCCGCGGCGGCGGGTCCTACGAGCAGTACTTC.

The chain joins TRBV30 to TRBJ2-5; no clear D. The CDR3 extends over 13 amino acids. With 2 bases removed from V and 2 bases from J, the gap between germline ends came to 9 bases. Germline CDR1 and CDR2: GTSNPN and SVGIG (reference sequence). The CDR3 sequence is CAWSSSRQETQYF. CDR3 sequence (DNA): TGTGCCTGGAGTAGTAGTCGGCAAGAGACCCAGTACTTC.

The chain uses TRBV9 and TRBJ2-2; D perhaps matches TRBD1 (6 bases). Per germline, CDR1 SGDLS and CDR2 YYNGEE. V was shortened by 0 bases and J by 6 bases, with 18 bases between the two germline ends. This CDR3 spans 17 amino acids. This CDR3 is CASSVALTGLSAGELFF. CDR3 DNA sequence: TGTGCCAGCAGCGTAGCCCTAACAGGGTTATCGGCCGGGGAGCTGTTTTTT.

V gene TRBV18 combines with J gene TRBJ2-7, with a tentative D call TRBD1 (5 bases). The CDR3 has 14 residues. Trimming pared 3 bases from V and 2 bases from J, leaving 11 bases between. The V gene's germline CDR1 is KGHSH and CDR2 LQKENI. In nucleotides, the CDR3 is TGTGCCAGCTCACCTTTTGAACAGGCCTACGAGCAGTACTTC. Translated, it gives CASSPFEQAYEQYF. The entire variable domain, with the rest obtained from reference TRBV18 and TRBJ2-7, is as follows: NAGVMQNPRHLVRRRGQEARLRCSPMKGHSHVYWYRQLPEEGLKFMVYLQKENIIDESGMPKERFSAEFPKEGPSILRIQQVVRGDSAAYFCASSPFEQAYEQYFGPGTRLTVT.

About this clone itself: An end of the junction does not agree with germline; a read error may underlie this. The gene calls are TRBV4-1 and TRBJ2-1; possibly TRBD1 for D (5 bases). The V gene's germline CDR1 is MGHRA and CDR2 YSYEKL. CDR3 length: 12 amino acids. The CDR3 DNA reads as TGCGCCAGCAGCCAAGCAACCTCCGGACACCTCTTC. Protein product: CASSQATSGHLF.

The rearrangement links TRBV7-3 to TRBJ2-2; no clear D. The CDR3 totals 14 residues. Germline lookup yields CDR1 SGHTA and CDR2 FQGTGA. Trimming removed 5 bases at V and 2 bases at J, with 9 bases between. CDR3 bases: TGTGCCAGCAGCCTCCTCCGCAACACCGGGGAGCTGTTTTTT. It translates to CASSLLRNTGELFF.

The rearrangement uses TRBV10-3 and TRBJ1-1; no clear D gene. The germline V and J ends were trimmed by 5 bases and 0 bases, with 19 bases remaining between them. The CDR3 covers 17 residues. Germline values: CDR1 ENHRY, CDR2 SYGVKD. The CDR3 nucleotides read TGTGCCATCAGTCCAGCTCCAAGGAGAGCCTTGAACACTGAAGCTTTCTTT. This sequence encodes CAISPAPRRALNTEAFF.

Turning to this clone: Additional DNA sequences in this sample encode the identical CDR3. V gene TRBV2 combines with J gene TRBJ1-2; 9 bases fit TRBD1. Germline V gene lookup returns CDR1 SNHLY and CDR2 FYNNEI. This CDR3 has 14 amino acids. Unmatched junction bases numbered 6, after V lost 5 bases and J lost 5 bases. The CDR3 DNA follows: TGTGCCAGCAGTACCGGGACAGGGTCTTATGGCTACACCTTC. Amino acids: CASSTGTGSYGYTF.

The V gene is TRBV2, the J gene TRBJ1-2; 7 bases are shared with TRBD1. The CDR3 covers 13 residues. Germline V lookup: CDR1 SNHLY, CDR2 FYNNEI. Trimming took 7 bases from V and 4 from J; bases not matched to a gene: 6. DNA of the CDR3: TGTGCCAGCAACACAGGGGACTCCTATGGCTACACCTTC. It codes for CASNTGDSYGYTF.

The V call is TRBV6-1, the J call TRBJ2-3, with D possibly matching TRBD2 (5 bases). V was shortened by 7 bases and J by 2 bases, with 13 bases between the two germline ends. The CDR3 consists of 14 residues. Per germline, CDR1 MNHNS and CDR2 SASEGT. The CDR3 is CASTLGLTTDTQYF. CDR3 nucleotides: TGTGCCAGCACTTTAGGACTGACCACAGATACGCAGTATTTT.

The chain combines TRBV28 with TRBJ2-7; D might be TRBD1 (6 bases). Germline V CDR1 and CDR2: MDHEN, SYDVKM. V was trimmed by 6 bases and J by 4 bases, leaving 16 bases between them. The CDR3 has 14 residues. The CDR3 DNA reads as TGTGCCAGCAGCCGCCCGGGACAACCTTACGAGCAGTACTTC. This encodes CASSRPGQPYEQYF.

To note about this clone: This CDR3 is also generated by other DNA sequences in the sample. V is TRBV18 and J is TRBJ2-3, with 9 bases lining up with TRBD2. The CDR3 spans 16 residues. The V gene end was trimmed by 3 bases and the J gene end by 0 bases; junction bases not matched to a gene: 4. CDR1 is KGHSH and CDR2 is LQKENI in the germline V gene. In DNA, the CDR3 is TGTGCCAGCTCACCCCTTGCGGGGGGGAGCACAGATACGCAGTATTTT. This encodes CASSPLAGGSTDTQYF. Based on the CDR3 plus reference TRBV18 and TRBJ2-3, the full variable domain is NAGVMQNPRHLVRRRGQEARLRCSPMKGHSHVYWYRQLPEEGLKFMVYLQKENIIDESGMPKERFSAEFPKEGPSILRIQQVVRGDSAAYFCASSPLAGGSTDTQYFGPGTRLTVL.

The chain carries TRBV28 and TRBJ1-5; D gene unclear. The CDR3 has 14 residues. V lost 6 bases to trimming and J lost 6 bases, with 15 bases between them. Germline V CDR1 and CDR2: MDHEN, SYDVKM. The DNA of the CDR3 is TGTGCCAGCAGGCAGGATCCTGGAGCTCAGCCCCAGCATTTT. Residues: CASRQDPGAQPQHF.

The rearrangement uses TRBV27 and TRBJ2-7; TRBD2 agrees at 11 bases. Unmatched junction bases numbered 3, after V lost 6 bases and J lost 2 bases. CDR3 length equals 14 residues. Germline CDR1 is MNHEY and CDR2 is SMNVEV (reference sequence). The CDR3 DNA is TGTGCCAGCAGCCGACTAGCGGGAACCTACGAGCAGTACTTC. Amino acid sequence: CASSRLAGTYEQYF.

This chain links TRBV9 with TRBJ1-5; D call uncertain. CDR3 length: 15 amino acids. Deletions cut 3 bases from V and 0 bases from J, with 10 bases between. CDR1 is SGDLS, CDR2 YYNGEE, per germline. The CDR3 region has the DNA TGTGCCAGCAGCGCAGGATCATATAGCAATCAGCCCCAGCATTTT. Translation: CASSAGSYSNQPQHF. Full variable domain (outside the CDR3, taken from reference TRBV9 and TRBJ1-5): DSGVTQTPKHLITATGQRVTLRCSPRSGDLSVYWYQQSLDQGLQFLIQYYNGEERAKGNILERFSAQQFPDLHSELNLSSLELGDSALYFCASSAGSYSNQPQHFGDGTRLSIL.

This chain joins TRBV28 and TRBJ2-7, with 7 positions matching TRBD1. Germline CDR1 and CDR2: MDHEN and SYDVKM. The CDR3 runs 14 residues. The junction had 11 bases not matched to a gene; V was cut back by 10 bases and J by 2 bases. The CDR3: CATSTGKLAYEQYF. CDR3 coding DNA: TGTGCCACCTCGACAGGGAAGTTGGCCTACGAGCAGTACTTC.